This TCR beta chain was identified in a study of T cells after yellow fever vaccination. V trimming: 3 bases; J trimming: 1 base; junction bases outside the gene matches: 2. CDR3 size: 15 residues. CDR1 is SGHRS and CDR2 is YFSETQ in the germline V gene. This clonotype showed up many times. Its antigen is currently unknown. TCRdb itself ran the 5' RACE reads through MiXCR, one entry per CDR3 protein. Of some 390,000 distinct CDR3 sequences in the sample, 18% were seen once. Study-wide results and limits: Peak timing came faster in the weaker secondary response, day 5 versus 15.

This receptor was identified in a young man who received the YFV17D yellow fever vaccine. V usage is TRBV5-1 and J usage is TRBJ2-2; 8 nucleotides match TRBD1. The sequencing used PBMCs, collected before the yellow fever booster vaccination. The CDR3 coding sequence is TGCGCCAGCAGCTCAGGGGGCCGGAACACCGGGGAGCTGTTTTTT. Translating gives CASSSGGRNTGELFF.